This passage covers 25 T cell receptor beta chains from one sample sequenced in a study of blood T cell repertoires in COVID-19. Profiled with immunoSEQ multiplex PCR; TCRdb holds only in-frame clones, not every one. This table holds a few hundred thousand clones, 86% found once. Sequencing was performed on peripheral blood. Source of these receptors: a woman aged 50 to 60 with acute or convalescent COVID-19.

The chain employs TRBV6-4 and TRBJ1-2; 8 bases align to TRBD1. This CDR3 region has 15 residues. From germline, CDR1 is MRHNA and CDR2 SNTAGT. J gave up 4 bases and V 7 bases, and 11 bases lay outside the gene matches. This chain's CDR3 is CASNLRDRWFYGYTF. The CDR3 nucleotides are TGTGCCAGCAACCTCCGGGACAGGTGGTTCTATGGCTACACCTTC.

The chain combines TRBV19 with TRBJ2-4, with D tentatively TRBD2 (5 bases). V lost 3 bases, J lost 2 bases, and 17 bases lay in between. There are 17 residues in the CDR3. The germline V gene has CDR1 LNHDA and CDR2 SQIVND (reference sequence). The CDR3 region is CASSITGLALTKNIQYF. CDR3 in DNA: TGTGCCAGTAGTATTACGGGTCTAGCTTTAACCAAAAACATTCAGTACTTC.

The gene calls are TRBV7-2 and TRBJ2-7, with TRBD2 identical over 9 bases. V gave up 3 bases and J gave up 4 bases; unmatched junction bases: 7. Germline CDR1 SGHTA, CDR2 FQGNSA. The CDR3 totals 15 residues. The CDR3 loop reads CASSFRSSGIYEQYF. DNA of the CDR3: TGTGCCAGCAGCTTCCGATCTAGCGGGATTTACGAGCAGTACTTC.

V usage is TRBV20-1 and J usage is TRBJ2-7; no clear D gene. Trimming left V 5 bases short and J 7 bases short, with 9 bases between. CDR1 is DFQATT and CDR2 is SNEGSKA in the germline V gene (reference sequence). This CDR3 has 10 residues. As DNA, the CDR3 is TGCAGTGCTGGAACTACGGAGCAGTACTTC. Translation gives CSAGTTEQYF.

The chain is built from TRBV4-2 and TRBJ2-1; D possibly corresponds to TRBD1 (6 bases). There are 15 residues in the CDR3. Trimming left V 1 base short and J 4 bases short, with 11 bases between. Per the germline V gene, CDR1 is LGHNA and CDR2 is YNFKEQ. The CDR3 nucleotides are TGTGCCAGCAGCCAAGGGACAGCAGTATACAATGAGCAGTTCTTC. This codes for CASSQGTAVYNEQFF.

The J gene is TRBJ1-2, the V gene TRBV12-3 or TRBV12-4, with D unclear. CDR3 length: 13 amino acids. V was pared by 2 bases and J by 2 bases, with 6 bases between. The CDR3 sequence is CASSLQKNYGYTF. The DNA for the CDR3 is TGTGCCAGCAGTTTACAAAAAAACTATGGCTACACCTTC.

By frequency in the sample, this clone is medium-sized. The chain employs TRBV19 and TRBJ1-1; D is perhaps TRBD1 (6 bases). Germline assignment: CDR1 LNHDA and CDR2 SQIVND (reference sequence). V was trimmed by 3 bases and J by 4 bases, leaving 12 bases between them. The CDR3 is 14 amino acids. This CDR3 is CASSMSSRGTEAFF. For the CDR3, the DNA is TGTGCCAGTAGTATGAGTAGCAGGGGCACTGAAGCTTTCTTT.

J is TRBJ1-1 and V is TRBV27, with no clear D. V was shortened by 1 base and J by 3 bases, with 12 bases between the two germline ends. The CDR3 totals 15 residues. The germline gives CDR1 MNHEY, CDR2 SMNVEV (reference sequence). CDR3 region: CASSLWGGGYTEAFF. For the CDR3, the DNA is TGTGCCAGCAGTTTATGGGGAGGCGGTTACACTGAAGCTTTCTTT.

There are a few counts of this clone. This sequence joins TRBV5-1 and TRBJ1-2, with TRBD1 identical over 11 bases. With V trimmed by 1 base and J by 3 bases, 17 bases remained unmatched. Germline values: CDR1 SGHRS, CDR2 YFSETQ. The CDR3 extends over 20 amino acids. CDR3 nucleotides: TGCGCCAGCAGCTTGATCTTTAGGTCCGGGACAGGGGGAAGTTACTATGGCTACACCTTC. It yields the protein CASSLIFRSGTGGSYYGYTF.

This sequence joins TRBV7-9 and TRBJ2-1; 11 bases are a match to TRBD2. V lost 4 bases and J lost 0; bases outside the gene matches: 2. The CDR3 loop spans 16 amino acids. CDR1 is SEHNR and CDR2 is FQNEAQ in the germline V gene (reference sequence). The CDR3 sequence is CASSYSGRGSYNEQFF. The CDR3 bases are TGTGCCAGCAGCTATAGCGGGAGGGGCTCCTACAATGAGCAGTTCTTC.

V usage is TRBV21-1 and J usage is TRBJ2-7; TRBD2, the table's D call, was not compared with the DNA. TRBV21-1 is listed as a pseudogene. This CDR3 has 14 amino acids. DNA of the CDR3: TGTGCCAGCAGCGCCCCGTTACGGGGTTACGAGCAGTACTTC. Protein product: CASSAPLRGYEQYF.

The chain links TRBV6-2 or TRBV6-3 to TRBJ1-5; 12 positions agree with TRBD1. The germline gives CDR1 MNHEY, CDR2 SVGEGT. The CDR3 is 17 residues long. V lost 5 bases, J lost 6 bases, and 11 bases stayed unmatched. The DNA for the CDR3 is TGTGCCAGCAGTCGGCGACCGGGACAGGGGGCAGGTCAGCCCCAGCATTTT. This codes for CASSRRPGQGAGQPQHF.

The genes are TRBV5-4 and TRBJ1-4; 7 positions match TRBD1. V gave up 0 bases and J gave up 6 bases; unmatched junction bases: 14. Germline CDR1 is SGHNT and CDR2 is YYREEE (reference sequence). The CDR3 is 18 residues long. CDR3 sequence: CASSLGQGRGILDEKLFF. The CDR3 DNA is TGTGCCAGCAGCTTGGGACAGGGTAGGGGTATATTGGATGAAAAACTGTTTTTT.

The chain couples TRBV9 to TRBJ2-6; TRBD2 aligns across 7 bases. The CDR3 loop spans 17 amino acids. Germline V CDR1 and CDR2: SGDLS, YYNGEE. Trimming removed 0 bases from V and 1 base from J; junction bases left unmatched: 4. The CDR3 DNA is TGTGCCAGCAGCGTAGGGGAGGGTAGGTCTGGGGCCAACGTCCTGACTTTC. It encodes CASSVGEGRSGANVLTF.

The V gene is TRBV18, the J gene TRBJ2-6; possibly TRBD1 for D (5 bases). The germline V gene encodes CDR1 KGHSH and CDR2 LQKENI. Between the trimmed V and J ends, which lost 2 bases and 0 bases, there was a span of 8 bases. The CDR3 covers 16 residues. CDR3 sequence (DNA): TGTGCCAGCTCACCAAGGGGTGACTCTGGGGCCAACGTCCTGACTTTC. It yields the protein CASSPRGDSGANVLTF. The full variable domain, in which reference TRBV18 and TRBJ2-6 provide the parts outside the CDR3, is NAGVMQNPRHLVRRRGQEARLRCSPMKGHSHVYWYRQLPEEGLKFMVYLQKENIIDESGMPKERFSAEFPKEGPSILRIQQVVRGDSAAYFCASSPRGDSGANVLTFGAGSRLTVL.

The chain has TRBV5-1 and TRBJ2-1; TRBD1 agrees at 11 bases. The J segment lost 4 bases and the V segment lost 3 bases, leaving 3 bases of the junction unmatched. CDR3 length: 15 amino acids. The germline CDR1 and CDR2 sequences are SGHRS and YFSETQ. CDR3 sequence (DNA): TGCGCCAGCAGCTACGGGACAGGGGGTTACAATGAGCAGTTCTTC. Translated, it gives CASSYGTGGYNEQFF. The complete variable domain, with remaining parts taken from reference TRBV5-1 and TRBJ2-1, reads KAGVTQTPRYLIKTRGQQVTLSCSPISGHRSVSWYQQTPGQGLQFLFEYFSETQRNKGNFPGRFSGRQFSNSRSEMNVSTLELGDSALYLCASSYGTGGYNEQFFGPGTRLTVL.

The CDR3 DNA is TGTGCCAGCAGCTTCGGGAGAACCCGTCACCAAGAGACCCAGTACTTC. It specifies CASSFGRTRHQETQYF. The rearrangement joins TRBV7-6 to TRBJ2-5; the D gene is possibly TRBD2 (6 bases). This CDR3 comprises 16 residues. The germline gives CDR1 SGHVS, CDR2 FNYEAQ. V gave up 3 bases and J gave up 0 bases, with 14 bases separating them.

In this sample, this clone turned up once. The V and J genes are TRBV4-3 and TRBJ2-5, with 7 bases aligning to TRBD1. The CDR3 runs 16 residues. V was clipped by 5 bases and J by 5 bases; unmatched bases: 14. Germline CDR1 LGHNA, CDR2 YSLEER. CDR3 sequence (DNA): TGCGCCAGCAGCGGGTCCGTGCAGGGGGTGAGGGAGACCCAGTACTTC. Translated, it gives CASSGSVQGVRETQYF.

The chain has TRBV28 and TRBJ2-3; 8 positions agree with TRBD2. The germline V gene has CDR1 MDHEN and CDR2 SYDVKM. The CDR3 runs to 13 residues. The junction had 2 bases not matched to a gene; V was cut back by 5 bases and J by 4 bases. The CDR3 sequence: CASSLGRADTQYF. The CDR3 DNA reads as TGTGCCAGCAGTCTCGGGAGGGCAGATACGCAGTATTTT.

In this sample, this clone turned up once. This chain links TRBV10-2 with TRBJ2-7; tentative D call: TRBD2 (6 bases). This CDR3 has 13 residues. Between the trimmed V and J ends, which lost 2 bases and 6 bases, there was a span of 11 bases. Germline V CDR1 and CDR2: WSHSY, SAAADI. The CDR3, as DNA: TGCGCCAGCAGTGAGCGGAGGGAGTCCGAGCAGTACTTC. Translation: CASSERRESEQYF.

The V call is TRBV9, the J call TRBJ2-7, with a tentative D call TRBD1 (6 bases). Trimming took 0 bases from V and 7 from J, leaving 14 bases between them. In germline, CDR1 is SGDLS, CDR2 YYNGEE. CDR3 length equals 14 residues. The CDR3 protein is CASSVVGGRGEQYF. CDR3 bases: TGTGCCAGCAGCGTAGTTGGGGGCAGAGGGGAGCAGTACTTC. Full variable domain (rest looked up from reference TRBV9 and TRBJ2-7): DSGVTQTPKHLITATGQRVTLRCSPRSGDLSVYWYQQSLDQGLQFLIQYYNGEERAKGNILERFSAQQFPDLHSELNLSSLELGDSALYFCASSVVGGRGEQYFGPGTRLTVT.

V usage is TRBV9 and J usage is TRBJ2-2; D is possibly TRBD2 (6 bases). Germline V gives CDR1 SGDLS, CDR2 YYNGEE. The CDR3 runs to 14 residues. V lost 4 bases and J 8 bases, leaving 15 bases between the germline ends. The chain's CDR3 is CASSIRDFSGELFF. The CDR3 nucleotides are TGTGCCAGCAGCATACGGGACTTTAGTGGGGAGCTGTTTTTT.

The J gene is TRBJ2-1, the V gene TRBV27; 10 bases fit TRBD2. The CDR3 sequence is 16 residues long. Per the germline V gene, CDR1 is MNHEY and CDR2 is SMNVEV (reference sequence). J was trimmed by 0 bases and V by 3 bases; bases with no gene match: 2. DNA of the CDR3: TGTGCCAGCAGTTTTCGACTAGCGGGCTCCTACAATGAGCAGTTCTTC. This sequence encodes CASSFRLAGSYNEQFF.

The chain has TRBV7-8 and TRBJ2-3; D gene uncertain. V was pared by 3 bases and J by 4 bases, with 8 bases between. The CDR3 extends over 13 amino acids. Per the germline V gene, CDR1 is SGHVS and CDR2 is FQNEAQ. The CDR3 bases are TGTGCCAGCAGCTTCGAGCTTGCAGATACGCAGTATTTT. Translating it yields CASSFELADTQYF.

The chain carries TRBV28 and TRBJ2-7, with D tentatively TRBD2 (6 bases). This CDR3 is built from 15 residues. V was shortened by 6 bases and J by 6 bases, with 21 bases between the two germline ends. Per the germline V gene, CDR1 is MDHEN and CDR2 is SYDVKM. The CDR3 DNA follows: TGTGCCAGCAGACTAGCCCGGGGACTGGCGATCGAGCAGTACTTC. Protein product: CASRLARGLAIEQYF. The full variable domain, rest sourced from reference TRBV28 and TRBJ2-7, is DVKVTQSSRYLVKRTGEKVFLECVQDMDHENMFWYRQDPGLGLRLIYFSYDVKMKEKGDIPEGYSVSREKKERFSLILESASTNQTSMYLCASRLARGLAIEQYFGPGTRLTVT.